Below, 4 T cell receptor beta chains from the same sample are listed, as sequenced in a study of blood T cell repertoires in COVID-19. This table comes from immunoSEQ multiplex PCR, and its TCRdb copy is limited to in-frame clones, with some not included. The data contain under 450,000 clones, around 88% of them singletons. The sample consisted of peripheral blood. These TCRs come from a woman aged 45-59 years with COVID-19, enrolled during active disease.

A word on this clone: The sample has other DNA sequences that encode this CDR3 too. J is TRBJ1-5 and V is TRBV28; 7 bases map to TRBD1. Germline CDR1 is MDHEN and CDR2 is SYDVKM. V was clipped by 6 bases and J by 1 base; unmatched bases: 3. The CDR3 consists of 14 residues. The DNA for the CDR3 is TGTGCCAGCAGCTCGACAGGGAGCAATCAGCCCCAGCATTTT. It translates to CASSSTGSNQPQHF. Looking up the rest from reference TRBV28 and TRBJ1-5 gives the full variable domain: DVKVTQSSRYLVKRTGEKVFLECVQDMDHENMFWYRQDPGLGLRLIYFSYDVKMKEKGDIPEGYSVSREKKERFSLILESASTNQTSMYLCASSSTGSNQPQHFGDGTRLSIL.

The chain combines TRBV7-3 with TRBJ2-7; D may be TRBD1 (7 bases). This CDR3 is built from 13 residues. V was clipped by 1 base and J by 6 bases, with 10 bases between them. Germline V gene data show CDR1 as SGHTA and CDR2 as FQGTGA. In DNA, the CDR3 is TGTGCCAGCAGCTTAATGCAGGGGGGCGAGCAGTACTTC. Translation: CASSLMQGGEQYF.

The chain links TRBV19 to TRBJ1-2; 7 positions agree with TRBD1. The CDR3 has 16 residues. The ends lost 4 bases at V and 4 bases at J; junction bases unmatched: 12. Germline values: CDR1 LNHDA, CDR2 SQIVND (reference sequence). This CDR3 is CASSRPRDSPSYGYTF. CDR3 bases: TGTGCCAGTAGTAGGCCACGGGACAGTCCTTCCTATGGCTACACCTTC.

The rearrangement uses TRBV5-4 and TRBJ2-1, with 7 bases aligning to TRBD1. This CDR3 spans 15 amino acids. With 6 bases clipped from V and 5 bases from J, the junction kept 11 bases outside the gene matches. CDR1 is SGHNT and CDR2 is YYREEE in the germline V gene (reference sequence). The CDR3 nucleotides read TGTGCCAGCACCCAGGGACAGAAAACCAACAATGAGCAGTTCTTC. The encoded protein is CASTQGQKTNNEQFF.